The 8 T cell receptor beta chains in this list originate from one sample, sequenced in a study of a mutant IDH1 vaccine in newly diagnosed glioma (TCRdb year 2021). The time point label corresponds to: week 23, last vaccination. Each vaccine dose, consisting of 300 ug of a 20-mer mutant IDH1 peptide in Montanide, was administered subcutaneously with topical imiquimod. Their antigen targets remain unknown. Library creation used the immunoSEQ multiplex PCR assay. TCRdb's version of the immuneACCESS table is confined to in-frame rearrangements and falls short of the full clone set. An unresolved V gene accounts for under half of the shortfall where checked; the remainder is of unknown origin. In this sample the table shows 60,000 or so clones, roughly 81% of which occur a single time. Clones ranked in the top ten supply roughly 8.8% of the sample. Sequenced material: PBMCs, taken from a glioma patient whose treatment included an IDH1 peptide vaccine. These receptors all come from a woman aged 40-49 years with glioma. Some clones in this sample may be carry-over from other donors' samples.

V gene TRBV19 combines with J gene TRBJ1-2, with 8 bases fitting TRBD1. Germline CDR1 and CDR2: LNHDA and SQIVND (reference sequence). The CDR3 loop spans 14 amino acids. The V segment lost 10 bases and the J segment 6 bases; nucleotides outside the gene matches: 13. DNA of the CDR3: TGTGCCACCCCTCGGACAGGGAAGGTTGATGGCTACACCTTC. Translated: CATPRTGKVDGYTF.

The rearrangement uses TRBV10-3 and TRBJ1-1; D unresolved. Germline CDR1 ENHRY, CDR2 SYGVKD. The CDR3 covers 16 residues. Deletions cut 2 bases from V and 5 bases from J, with 18 bases between. CDR3 sequence reads: CAISEAVGVGGTEAFF. CDR3 in DNA: TGTGCCATCAGTGAGGCGGTTGGAGTAGGAGGTACTGAAGCTTTCTTT.

This chain uses TRBV28 with TRBJ1-1; TRBD1 matches at 10 bases. The germline gives CDR1 MDHEN, CDR2 SYDVKM. With V trimmed by 6 bases and J by 6 bases, 7 bases remained unmatched. The CDR3 has 14 amino acids. CDR3 protein: CASRRQGAFAEAFF. CDR3 DNA sequence: TGTGCCAGCAGAAGACAGGGGGCGTTCGCTGAAGCTTTCTTT.

The chain links TRBV2 to TRBJ1-3; D is possibly TRBD1 (5 bases). The CDR3 has 15 amino acids. The V and J ends lost 5 bases and 0 bases respectively, with 11 bases between them. Germline V gene lookup returns CDR1 SNHLY and CDR2 FYNNEI. DNA of the CDR3: TGTGCCAGCAGTTTCGGACAAGCCTCTGGAAACACCATATATTTT. Translated: CASSFGQASGNTIYF.

This rearrangement joins TRBV5-1 to TRBJ1-6, with a tentative D call TRBD1 (5 bases). V lost 2 bases to trimming and J lost 4 bases, with 13 bases between them. The germline V gene has CDR1 SGHRS and CDR2 YFSETQ. The CDR3 totals 16 residues. This CDR3 reads CASSFLDQGYNSPLHF. The CDR3 DNA sequence: TGCGCCAGCAGCTTCCTCGATCAGGGTTATAATTCACCCCTCCACTTT.

The V gene is TRBV5-1, the J gene TRBJ2-1; a possible D gene is TRBD1 (6 bases). Germline lookup yields CDR1 SGHRS and CDR2 YFSETQ. CDR3 size: 16 residues. V was cut by 0 bases and J by 1 base, with 11 bases left in between. The CDR3 region has the DNA TGCGCCAGCAGCTTGGATTTAGGACAGTCCTACAATGAGCAGTTCTTC. Encoded protein: CASSLDLGQSYNEQFF.

The CDR3 loop is CASSLGRVDSGNTIYF. In DNA form, the CDR3 reads TGCGCCAGCAGCTTGGGTAGGGTGGACTCTGGAAACACCATATATTTT. The chain recombines TRBV5-1 with TRBJ1-3; D unresolved. Germline V gene sequence: CDR1 SGHRS, CDR2 YFSETQ. This CDR3 is built from 16 residues. Trimming took 0 bases from V and 0 from J, leaving 10 bases between them.

The chain links TRBV5-1 to TRBJ1-2; perhaps TRBD1 as D (6 bases). The germline CDR1 and CDR2 sequences are SGHRS and YFSETQ. Trimming left V 7 bases short and J 4 bases short, with 14 bases between. The CDR3 extends over 13 amino acids. CDR3 in amino acids: CASGPDSFYGYTF. DNA of the CDR3: TGCGCCAGCGGGCCGGACAGCTTCTATGGCTACACCTTC.